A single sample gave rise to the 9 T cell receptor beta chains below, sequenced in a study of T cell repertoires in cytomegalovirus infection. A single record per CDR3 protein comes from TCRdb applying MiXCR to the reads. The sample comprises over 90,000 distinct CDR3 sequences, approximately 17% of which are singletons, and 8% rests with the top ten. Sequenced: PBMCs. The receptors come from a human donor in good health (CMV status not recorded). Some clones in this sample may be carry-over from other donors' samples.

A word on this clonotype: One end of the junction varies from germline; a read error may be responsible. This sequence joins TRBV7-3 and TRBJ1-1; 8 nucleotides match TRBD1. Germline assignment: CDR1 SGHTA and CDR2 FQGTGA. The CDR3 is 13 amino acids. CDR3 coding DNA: TGTGCCAGCAGCGTACAGGGGGGCACTGTAGCTTTCTTT. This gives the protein CASSVQGGTVAFF.

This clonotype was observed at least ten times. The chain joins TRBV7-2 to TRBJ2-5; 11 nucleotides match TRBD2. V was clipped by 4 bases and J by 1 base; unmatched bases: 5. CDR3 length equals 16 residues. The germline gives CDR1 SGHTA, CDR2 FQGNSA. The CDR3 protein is CASSSRLAGTQETQYF. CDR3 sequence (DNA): TGTGCCAGCAGCTCAAGACTAGCGGGGACCCAAGAGACCCAGTACTTC.

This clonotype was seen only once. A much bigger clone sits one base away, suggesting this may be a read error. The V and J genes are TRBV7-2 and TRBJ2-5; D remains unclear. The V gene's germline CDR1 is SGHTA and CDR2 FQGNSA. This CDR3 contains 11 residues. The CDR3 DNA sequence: TGTGCCCGCAGCTGGTGGGAGACCCAGTACTTC. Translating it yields CARSWWETQYF.

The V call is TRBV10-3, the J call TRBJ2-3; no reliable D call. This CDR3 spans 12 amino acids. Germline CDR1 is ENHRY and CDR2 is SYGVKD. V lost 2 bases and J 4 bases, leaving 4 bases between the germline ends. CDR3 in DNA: TGTGCCATCAGTGAGACGTCAGATACGCAGTATTTT. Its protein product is CAISETSDTQYF.

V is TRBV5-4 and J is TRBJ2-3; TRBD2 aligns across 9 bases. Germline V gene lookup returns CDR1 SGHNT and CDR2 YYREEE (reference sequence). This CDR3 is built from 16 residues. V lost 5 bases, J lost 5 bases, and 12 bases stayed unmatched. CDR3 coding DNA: TGTGCCAGCAGACGAAGGGCGGGGGGGCCGGGAGATACGCAGTATTTT. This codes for CASRRRAGGPGDTQYF.

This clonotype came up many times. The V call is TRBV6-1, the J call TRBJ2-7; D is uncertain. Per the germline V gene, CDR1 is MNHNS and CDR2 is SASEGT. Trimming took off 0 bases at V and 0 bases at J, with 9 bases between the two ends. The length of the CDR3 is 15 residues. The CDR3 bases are TGTGCCAGCAGTGAAGCTGTCGGCACCTCCTACGAGCAGTACTTC. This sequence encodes CASSEAVGTSYEQYF.

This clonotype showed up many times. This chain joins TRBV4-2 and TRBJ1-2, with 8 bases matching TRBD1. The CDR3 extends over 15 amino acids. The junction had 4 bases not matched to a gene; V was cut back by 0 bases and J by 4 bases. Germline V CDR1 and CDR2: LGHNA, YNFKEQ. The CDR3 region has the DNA TGTGCCAGCAGCCAAGATAGACAGGGGCCCTATGGCTACACCTTC. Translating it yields CASSQDRQGPYGYTF.

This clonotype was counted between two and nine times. DNA for the CDR3: TGTGCCAGCAGCCGGCCTAGCTCCTACGAGCAGTACTTC. It codes for CASSRPSSYEQYF. The rearrangement uses TRBV7-9 and TRBJ2-7; D is undetermined. CDR1 SEHNR and CDR2 FQNEAQ come from the germline V gene (reference sequence). This CDR3 spans 13 amino acids. V gave up 5 bases and J gave up 0 bases, with 8 bases separating them.

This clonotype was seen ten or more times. The CDR3 sequence: CASSLTRGPGANVLTF. The DNA of the CDR3 is TGTGCCAGCAGCTTAACCAGGGGCCCTGGGGCCAACGTCCTGACTTTC. V gene TRBV7-3 combines with J gene TRBJ2-6; a weak D match, TRBD1 (6 bases). CDR1 is SGHTA, CDR2 FQGTGA, per germline. Trimming removed 0 bases from V and 2 bases from J, with 8 bases in between. The CDR3 loop spans 16 amino acids.